Each of the 30 T cell receptor beta chains below was sequenced from the same sample in a study of cytomegalovirus exposure and HLA in healthy donors. A multiplex PCR was run with 60 Vbeta primers and 13 Jbeta primers. Using immunoSEQ multiplex PCR, the repertoire was profiled, and TCRdb retains in-frame clones only, with some absent. The repertoire consists of about 160,000 clones, with approximately 80% occurring once and the leading ten covering 1.3%. The sample comprised PBMCs. These receptors came from a woman aged 50 to 65 in good health and CMV-seronegative.

The chain employs TRBV9 and TRBJ2-7; D uncertain. CDR1 is SGDLS and CDR2 is YYNGEE in the germline V gene. The CDR3 has 14 amino acids. The V gene lost 0 bases and the J gene lost 2 bases, with 9 bases spanning the gap. CDR3 residues: CASSVEWAPYEQYF. The CDR3 region has the DNA TGTGCCAGCAGCGTAGAGTGGGCCCCCTACGAGCAGTACTTC.

DNA of the CDR3: TGCGCCAGCAGCCAAGGGAGCGGGAGGGCCAGCTACAATGAGCAGTTCTTC. Its translation: CASSQGSGRASYNEQFF. The rearrangement joins TRBV4-1 to TRBJ2-1, with 10 nucleotides matching TRBD2. In germline, CDR1 is MGHRA, CDR2 YSYEKL. The CDR3 runs to 17 residues. J gave up 3 bases and V 1 base, and 6 bases lay outside the gene matches.

The J gene is TRBJ2-7, the V gene TRBV7-3; 7 nucleotides agree with TRBD1. J lost 4 bases, V lost 4 bases, and 1 base had no gene match. Germline CDR1 reads SGHTA; CDR2 reads FQGTGA. CDR3 length: 12 residues. CDR3 residues: CASSSQGYEQYF. The CDR3 coding sequence is TGTGCCAGCAGCTCACAGGGGTACGAGCAGTACTTC. The complete variable domain, with remaining parts taken from reference TRBV7-3 and TRBJ2-7, reads GAGVSQTPSNKVTEKGKYVELRCDPISGHTALYWYRQSLGQGPEFLIYFQGTGAADDSGLPNDRFFAVRPEGSVSTLKIQRTERGDSAVYLCASSSQGYEQYFGPGTRLTVT.

The chain is built from TRBV7-2 and TRBJ2-2; TRBD1 aligns across 9 bases. The CDR3 is made up of 15 amino acids. Germline V CDR1 and CDR2: SGHTA, FQGNSA. V trimming: 4 bases; J trimming: 4 bases; junction bases outside the gene matches: 4. The chain's CDR3 is CASSSRDRATGELFF. CDR3 nucleotide sequence: TGTGCCAGCAGCTCGCGGGACAGGGCCACCGGGGAGCTGTTTTTT. Full variable domain (rest looked up from reference TRBV7-2 and TRBJ2-2): GAGVSQSPSNKVTEKGKDVELRCDPISGHTALYWYRQSLGQGLEFLIYFQGNSAPDKSGLPSDRFSAERTGGSVSTLTIQRTQQEDSAVYLCASSSRDRATGELFFGEGSRLTVL.

The CDR3, as DNA: TGTGCCAGCAGACACATCAGGGCCTACGAGCAGTACTTC. It is translated as CASRHIRAYEQYF. This sequence joins TRBV2 and TRBJ2-7; possibly TRBD1 for D (5 bases). The ends were cut back, 6 bases at V and 2 bases at J, with 11 bases in the middle. CDR3 length: 13 residues. CDR1 SNHLY and CDR2 FYNNEI come from the germline V gene.

The rearrangement uses TRBV28 and TRBJ2-7; possible D gene TRBD2, 6 bases. The CDR3 spans 15 residues. Germline assignment: CDR1 MDHEN and CDR2 SYDVKM. The V and J ends lost 6 bases and 2 bases respectively, with 17 bases between them. Here the CDR3 reads CASSLGWGGTYEQYF. CDR3 nucleotides: TGTGCCAGCAGCCTAGGTTGGGGCGGGACCTACGAGCAGTACTTC.

V usage is TRBV30 and J usage is TRBJ1-2; TRBD1 agrees at 8 bases. Trimming at V came to 0 bases and at J to 7 bases, leaving 10 bases not matched to a gene. In germline, CDR1 is GTSNPN, CDR2 SVGIG (reference sequence). The CDR3 sequence is 15 residues long. CDR3 nucleotides: TGTGCCTGGAGTGTTGGTCAGGGGGCCTTAGGTGGCTACACCTTC. As protein: CAWSVGQGALGGYTF.

J is TRBJ2-4 and V is TRBV7-2, with a possible D match to TRBD1 (5 bases). The germline V gene encodes CDR1 SGHTA and CDR2 FQGNSA. The CDR3 spans 14 residues. Trimming took off 5 bases at V and 0 bases at J, with 8 bases between the two ends. CDR3 residues: CASSHGQAKNIQYF. The CDR3 DNA reads TGTGCCAGCAGCCACGGACAAGCCAAAAACATTCAGTACTTC. The entire variable domain, with the rest obtained from reference TRBV7-2 and TRBJ2-4, is as follows: GAGVSQSPSNKVTEKGKDVELRCDPISGHTALYWYRQSLGQGLEFLIYFQGNSAPDKSGLPSDRFSAERTGGSVSTLTIQRTQQEDSAVYLCASSHGQAKNIQYFGAGTRLSVL.

The chain joins TRBV5-1 to TRBJ2-1; 14 bases agree with TRBD2. The CDR3 covers 18 residues. V gave up 5 bases and J gave up 4 bases; unmatched junction bases: 11. Germline loops: CDR1 SGHRS, CDR2 YFSETQ. The CDR3 sequence: CASSSPGLAGVRYNEQFF. The DNA for the CDR3 is TGCGCCAGCAGTTCACCGGGACTAGCGGGAGTTCGGTACAATGAGCAGTTCTTC.

This rearrangement joins TRBV29-1 to TRBJ1-1, with 7 positions matching TRBD1. The CDR3 is 13 residues long. With 6 bases clipped from V and 8 bases from J, the junction kept 12 bases outside the gene matches. CDR1 and CDR2 (germline): SQVTM, ANQGSEA. This chain's CDR3 is CSVRQGRTREAFF. The DNA of the CDR3 is TGCAGCGTACGACAGGGCCGAACTCGAGAAGCTTTCTTT.

The CDR3 DNA follows: TGTGCCTGGAGTGTACGTCGGGGTCCGGAGTTGGAGACCCAGTACTTC. Translation gives CAWSVRRGPELETQYF. The chain couples TRBV30 to TRBJ2-5; TRBD2 might be the D (5 bases). The germline gives CDR1 GTSNPN, CDR2 SVGIG (reference sequence). V dropped 0 bases and J dropped 5 bases, with 19 bases sitting between them. CDR3 size: 16 residues.

The chain links TRBV18 to TRBJ1-1; no clear D gene. Deletions cut 1 base from V and 4 bases from J, with 13 bases between. The CDR3 extends over 15 amino acids. Germline loops: CDR1 KGHSH, CDR2 LQKENI. In nucleotides, the CDR3 is TGTGCCAGCTCACCACTCGACGGGGTCGGCACTGAAGCTTTCTTT. This codes for CASSPLDGVGTEAFF.

The genes are TRBV6-4 and TRBJ2-1; 9 nucleotides agree with TRBD1. The CDR3 extends over 14 amino acids. V lost 3 bases and J lost 9; bases outside the gene matches: 6. Germline CDR1 MRHNA, CDR2 SNTAGT. The CDR3 loop reads CASSETGGNSEQFF. The CDR3 DNA is TGTGCCAGCAGTGAGACAGGGGGTAATAGTGAGCAGTTCTTC.

V and J are TRBV27 and TRBJ1-1; 10 bases map to TRBD1. The CDR3 covers 16 residues. J gave up 3 bases and V 6 bases, and 10 bases lay outside the gene matches. Germline V gene data show CDR1 as MNHEY and CDR2 as SMNVEV (reference sequence). CDR3 sequence (DNA): TGTGCCAGCAGGCCCGACAGGGGGCAAAGTTACACTGAAGCTTTCTTT. Amino acid sequence: CASRPDRGQSYTEAFF.

This rearrangement joins TRBV5-1 to TRBJ2-5; 7 bases align to TRBD1. J gave up 4 bases and V 0 bases, and 9 bases lay outside the gene matches. Per the germline V gene, CDR1 is SGHRS and CDR2 is YFSETQ. The CDR3 is 16 amino acids. CDR3 nucleotide sequence: TGCGCCAGCAGCTTGGCCGCGAGTAACAGGGGAGAGACCCAGTACTTC. Its translation is CASSLAASNRGETQYF.

This chain links TRBV19 with TRBJ2-7; 10 bases match TRBD1. The CDR3 runs to 16 residues. Losses at the gene ends were 5 bases for V and 1 base for J; bases not matched to a gene: 8. Germline V lookup: CDR1 LNHDA, CDR2 SQIVND (reference sequence). CDR3 sequence reads: CASSPRQGASSYEQYF. For the CDR3, the DNA is TGTGCCAGTAGTCCCAGACAGGGGGCATCGTCCTACGAGCAGTACTTC.

The chain combines TRBV4-3 with TRBJ2-3, with D maybe TRBD2 (7 bases). CDR3 size: 14 residues. Germline V CDR1 and CDR2: LGHNA, YSLEER. V gave up 1 base and J gave up 10 bases, with 15 bases separating them. CDR3 loop: CASSQGLQGGAQYF. The CDR3 DNA sequence: TGCGCCAGCAGCCAAGGGCTACAGGGAGGGGCGCAGTATTTT.

This chain connects TRBV11-2 to TRBJ1-2; D is perhaps TRBD1 (6 bases). This CDR3 has 16 amino acids. With 5 bases removed from V and 0 bases from J, the gap between germline ends came to 16 bases. The germline V gene encodes CDR1 SGHAT and CDR2 FQNNGV. Written as DNA, the CDR3 is TGTGCCAGCAGCCCCTTGGGTGGGGGCGCTAACTATGGCTACACCTTC. As protein: CASSPLGGGANYGYTF.

The J gene is TRBJ2-3, the V gene TRBV11-2, with 10 bases that match TRBD1. The CDR3 totals 15 residues. J lost 2 bases, V lost 5 bases, and 4 bases had no gene match. Per germline, CDR1 SGHAT and CDR2 FQNNGV. CDR3 sequence (DNA): TGTGCCAGCAGCCTAGGGACAGGGGTCACAGATACGCAGTATTTT. Its translation is CASSLGTGVTDTQYF.

The chain links TRBV5-1 to TRBJ2-1, with 9 bases identical to TRBD2. The trim removed 3 bases at V and 8 bases at J, leaving 9 bases unmatched. The germline gives CDR1 SGHRS, CDR2 YFSETQ. CDR3 size: 15 residues. The CDR3 region is CASSWRGGGGDEQFF. The CDR3, as DNA: TGCGCCAGCAGCTGGCGGGGGGGCGGAGGGGATGAGCAGTTCTTC.

The sample holds one count of this clone. The rearrangement links TRBV21-1 to TRBJ2-3; the table's TRBD1 call for D was not verified on the DNA. TRBV21-1 is tagged as a pseudogene. There are 14 residues in the CDR3. The chain's CDR3 is CASREGGSTDTQYF. The CDR3 bases are TGTGCCAGCAGGGAAGGGGGTAGCACAGATACGCAGTATTTT.

The chain employs TRBV28 and TRBJ1-2, with D perhaps TRBD1 (6 bases). Deletions cut 5 bases from V and 4 bases from J, with 14 bases between. The CDR3 consists of 14 residues. CDR1 and CDR2 from the germline V gene are MDHEN and SYDVKM. The DNA for the CDR3 is TGTGCCAGCAGTCCCGGGACACCCCGCTATGGCTACACCTTC. As protein: CASSPGTPRYGYTF.

V and J are TRBV5-6 and TRBJ2-5, with a weak D call TRBD2 (6 bases). In germline, CDR1 is SGHDT, CDR2 YYEEEE. The ends were cut back, 4 bases at V and 3 bases at J, with 13 bases in the middle. This CDR3 is built from 14 residues. CDR3 protein: CASSPQGLEETQYF. For the CDR3, the DNA is TGTGCCAGCAGCCCCCAGGGACTCGAAGAGACCCAGTACTTC. The full variable domain, in which reference TRBV5-6 and TRBJ2-5 provide the parts outside the CDR3, is DAGVTQSPTHLIKTRGQQVTLRCSPKSGHDTVSWYQQALGQGPQFIFQYYEEEERQRGNFPDRFSGHQFPNYSSELNVNALLLGDSALYLCASSPQGLEETQYFGPGTRLLVL.

V and J are TRBV9 and TRBJ2-7; D is possibly TRBD2 (5 bases). The length of the CDR3 is 14 residues. Germline CDR1 SGDLS, CDR2 YYNGEE. Trimming removed 4 bases from V and 3 bases from J, with 14 bases in between. The CDR3 DNA sequence: TGTGCCAGCAGCCACGCCCCCGGGGACTACGAGCAGTACTTC. It is translated as CASSHAPGDYEQYF. The full variable domain, completed using reference TRBV9 and TRBJ2-7, is DSGVTQTPKHLITATGQRVTLRCSPRSGDLSVYWYQQSLDQGLQFLIQYYNGEERAKGNILERFSAQQFPDLHSELNLSSLELGDSALYFCASSHAPGDYEQYFGPGTRLTVT.

This chain joins TRBV10-3 and TRBJ2-3; D perhaps matches TRBD1 (6 bases). V lost 7 bases to trimming and J lost 2 bases, with 13 bases between them. The CDR3 loop spans 14 amino acids. Germline V gives CDR1 ENHRY, CDR2 SYGVKD. The CDR3 DNA reads as TGTGCCATCAAGAACGGGACACTCACAGATACGCAGTATTTT. Its protein is CAIKNGTLTDTQYF.

This clone was seen only a few times. The chain joins TRBV6-5 to TRBJ1-5, with D uncertain. Germline values: CDR1 MNHEY, CDR2 SVGAGI. The V end was cut by 6 bases, the J end by 1 base, with 7 bases between. The CDR3 contains 13 residues. Here the CDR3 DNA reads TGTGCCAGCAGGGGCAGCAGCAATCAGCCCCAGCATTTT. Translated, it gives CASRGSSNQPQHF.

The chain carries TRBV28 and TRBJ1-5; 7 bases agree with TRBD1. CDR1 and CDR2 from the germline V gene are MDHEN and SYDVKM. There are 19 residues in the CDR3. J gave up 0 bases and V 4 bases, and 15 bases lay outside the gene matches. CDR3: CASSSRGNGWRASNQPQHF. CDR3 in DNA: TGTGCCAGCAGTTCCAGGGGGAATGGATGGAGGGCTAGCAATCAGCCCCAGCATTTT.

The rearrangement joins TRBV7-2 to TRBJ1-1; weak D call: TRBD1 (5 bases). Germline V gene lookup returns CDR1 SGHTA and CDR2 FQGNSA. The V and J ends lost 4 bases and 4 bases respectively, with 10 bases between them. This CDR3 has 13 amino acids. DNA for the CDR3: TGTGCCAGCAGCTCCCGGGGGGGCACTGAAGCTTTCTTT. Translation: CASSSRGGTEAFF.

CDR3 sequence: CASRPQTGAGELFF. The CDR3 nucleotides are TGCGCCAGCAGACCACAAACAGGGGCCGGGGAGCTGTTTTTT. The rearrangement links TRBV5-1 to TRBJ2-2; 7 positions match TRBD1. The CDR3 length is 14 residues. Germline-derived CDR1 and CDR2 are SGHRS and YFSETQ. V shed 5 bases, J shed 6 bases, and the junction held 7 bases outside the gene matches.

This chain connects TRBV11-3 to TRBJ2-1; TRBD2 matches at 7 bases. The CDR3 is made up of 14 amino acids. The J segment lost 4 bases and the V segment lost 3 bases, leaving 3 bases of the junction unmatched. CDR1 SGHNT and CDR2 YENEEA come from the germline V gene. CDR3 sequence reads: CASSFGGGYNEQFF. Here the CDR3 DNA reads TGTGCCAGCAGCTTTGGGGGGGGGTACAATGAGCAGTTCTTC. The entire variable domain, with the rest obtained from reference TRBV11-3 and TRBJ2-1, is as follows: EAGVVQSPRYKIIEKKQPVAFWCNPISGHNTLYWYLQNLGQGPELLIRYENEEAVDDSQLPKDRFSAERLKGVDSTLKIQPAELGDSAVYLCASSFGGGYNEQFFGPGTRLTVL.